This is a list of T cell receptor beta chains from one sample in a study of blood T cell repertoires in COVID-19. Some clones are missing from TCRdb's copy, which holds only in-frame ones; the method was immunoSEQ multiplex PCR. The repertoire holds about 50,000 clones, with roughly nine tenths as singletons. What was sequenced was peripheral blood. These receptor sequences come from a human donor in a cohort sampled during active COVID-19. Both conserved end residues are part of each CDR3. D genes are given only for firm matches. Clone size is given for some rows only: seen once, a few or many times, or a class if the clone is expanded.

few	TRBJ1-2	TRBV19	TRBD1	CASSQLNRAGGNYGYTF	TGTGCCAGTTCCCAATTGAATCGGGCAGGGGGAAACTATGGCTACACCTTC
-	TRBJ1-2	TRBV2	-	CASIPPAGVGYTF	TGTGCCAGCATCCCCCCCGCAGGGGTAGGCTACACCTTC
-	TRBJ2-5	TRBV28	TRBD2	CASSSTSGGEETQYF	TGTGCCAGCAGTTCTACTAGCGGGGGGGAAGAGACCCAGTACTTC
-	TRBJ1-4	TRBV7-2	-	CASRAGYGEKLFF	TGTGCCAGCAGAGCAGGGTACGGTGAAAAACTGTTTTTT
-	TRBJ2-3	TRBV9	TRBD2	CASSVAASGGRTDTQYF	TGTGCCAGCAGCGTAGCTGCTAGCGGGGGACGCACAGATACGCAGTATTTT
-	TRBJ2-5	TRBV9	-	CASSVSGSQSTETQYF	TGTGCCAGCAGCGTTTCAGGTTCTCAGTCTACGGAGACCCAGTACTTC
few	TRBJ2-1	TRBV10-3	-	CAISESQGGQFF	TGTGCCATCAGTGAGTCGCAGGGCGGGCAGTTCTTC
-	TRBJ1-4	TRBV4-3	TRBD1	CASSQEGTGEGKLFF	TGCGCCAGCAGCCAAGAAGGGACAGGGGAGGGAAAACTGTTTTTT
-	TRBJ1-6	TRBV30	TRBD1	CAWSGTGNSPLHF	TGTGCCTGGAGCGGGACAGGGAATTCACCCCTCCACTTT
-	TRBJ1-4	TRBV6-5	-	CASTGGAVGNEKLFF	TGTGCCAGCACCGGGGGGGCAGTTGGTAATGAAAAACTGTTTTTT